The 23 T cell receptor beta chains given below trace back to one sample, sequenced in a study of PD-1 blockade in classical Hodgkin lymphoma. Relapses following autologous stem cell transplantation were seen in all patients, with brentuximab vedotin exposure varying. The data were produced by immunoSEQ multiplex PCR, yet TCRdb's version contains in-frame clones alone and is incomplete. Counted here are fewer than 65,000 clones, around 87% occurring once; the ten biggest clones make up approximately 16%. The material sequenced was peripheral blood mononuclear cells (PBMCs), taken at baseline. All receptors come from a human donor with classical Hodgkin lymphoma.

Sample share makes this clone hyperexpanded (1% or more). In DNA, the CDR3 is TGTGCCAGCAGCGGGGGGGCCAATAACTATGGCTACACCTTC. Translated, it gives CASSGGANNYGYTF. The genes are TRBV13 and TRBJ1-2; D perhaps matches TRBD1 (6 bases). Germline CDR1 reads PRHDT; CDR2 reads FYEKMQ (reference sequence). Trimming pared 5 bases from V and 1 base from J, leaving 11 bases between. The CDR3 spans 14 residues.

J is TRBJ2-5 and V is TRBV2; D is unresolved. The CDR3 is made up of 13 amino acids. Trimming stripped 4 bases from V and 5 bases from J, with 11 bases between. Looked up from germline, CDR1 is SNHLY and CDR2 is FYNNEI. The chain's CDR3 is CASSGTYGETQYF. DNA of the CDR3: TGTGCCAGCAGTGGAACCTATGGGGAGACCCAGTACTTC.

The chain uses TRBV7-9 and TRBJ1-5; maybe TRBD1 (6 bases). Trimming took off 5 bases at V and 2 bases at J, with 13 bases between the two ends. The CDR3 loop spans 15 amino acids. Germline V gene sequence: CDR1 SEHNR, CDR2 FQNEAQ (reference sequence). The CDR3 DNA reads TGTGCCAGCAGCCGGGACACTGGGGGCAATCAGCCCCAGCATTTT. As protein: CASSRDTGGNQPQHF.

In the case of this clone: A much bigger clone sits one base away, suggesting this may be a read error. Other nucleotide sequences from this sample produce the same CDR3. The rearrangement joins TRBV28 to TRBJ1-6; a possible D gene is TRBD1 (5 bases). Trimming took off 6 bases at V and 6 bases at J, with 12 bases between the two ends. This CDR3 is built from 14 residues. The germline V gene encodes CDR1 MDHEN and CDR2 SYDVKM. CDR3 sequence: CASRIQAFNSPLHF. The DNA of the CDR3 is TGTGCCAGCAGAATACAGGCTTTTAATTCACCCCTCCACTTT. The complete variable domain, with remaining parts taken from reference TRBV28 and TRBJ1-6, reads DVKVTQSSRYLVKRTGEKVFLECVQDMDHENMFWYRQDPGLGLRLIYFSYDVKMKEKGDIPEGYSVSREKKERFSLILESASTNQTSMYLCASRIQAFNSPLHFGNGTRLTVT.

The chain couples TRBV7-9 to TRBJ2-7; 11 nucleotides line up with TRBD1. The CDR3 loop spans 13 amino acids. Germline trimming cut 8 bases from V and 9 bases from J; bases unmatched to any gene: 9. CDR1 is SEHNR, CDR2 FQNEAQ, per germline (reference sequence). CDR3 sequence reads: CASQGQGGAGQYF. CDR3 nucleotide sequence: TGTGCCAGCCAGGGACAGGGGGGAGCAGGGCAGTACTTC.

Written as DNA, the CDR3 is TGTGCCAGCAGCGTAGGAGGGGGGACACATGGCTACACCTTC. It is translated as CASSVGGGTHGYTF. The J gene is TRBJ1-2, the V gene TRBV9; D might be TRBD1 (6 bases). Germline assignment: CDR1 SGDLS and CDR2 YYNGEE. Trimming took off 0 bases at V and 6 bases at J, with 12 bases between the two ends. The CDR3 is made up of 14 amino acids.

This clone came up once. The chain combines TRBV15 with TRBJ1-2, with 12 nucleotides matching TRBD1. Trimming removed 0 bases from V and 6 bases from J; junction bases left unmatched: 8. Germline V gene lookup returns CDR1 LNHNV and CDR2 YYDKDF (reference sequence). This CDR3 has 17 amino acids. The CDR3, as DNA: TGTGCCACCAGCAGAGATCCGGGACAGGGGGCTGGGAATGGCTACACCTTC. Protein product: CATSRDPGQGAGNGYTF.

The chain joins TRBV21-1 to TRBJ1-2; the table calls TRBD1, which could not be checked here. TRBV21-1 is annotated as a pseudogene. This CDR3 comprises 15 residues. CDR3: CASSPDRGRPYGYTF. The CDR3 coding sequence is TGTGCCAGCAGCCCAGACAGGGGACGGCCTTATGGCTACACCTTC.

The CDR3 region is CASGGSSYEQYF. In nucleotides, the CDR3 is TGTGCCAGCGGAGGAAGCTCCTACGAGCAGTACTTC. J is TRBJ2-7 and V is TRBV6-6, with TRBD2 as a possible D gene (5 bases). The germline V and J ends were trimmed by 8 bases and 0 bases, with 8 bases remaining between them. The CDR3 contains 12 residues. CDR1 is MNHNY, CDR2 SVGAGI, per germline (reference sequence).

This rearrangement joins TRBV7-2 to TRBJ1-6; D possibly corresponds to TRBD1 (6 bases). Germline V gives CDR1 SGHTA, CDR2 FQGNSA. CDR3 length: 14 amino acids. Trimming pared 5 bases from V and 7 bases from J, leaving 12 bases between. The CDR3 region has the DNA TGTGCCAGCAGCGTAGTTACAGGGAATTCACCCCTCCACTTT. Translating it yields CASSVVTGNSPLHF. The full variable domain, rest sourced from reference TRBV7-2 and TRBJ1-6, is GAGVSQSPSNKVTEKGKDVELRCDPISGHTALYWYRQSLGQGLEFLIYFQGNSAPDKSGLPSDRFSAERTGGSVSTLTIQRTQQEDSAVYLCASSVVTGNSPLHFGNGTRLTVT.

The V and J genes are TRBV7-9 and TRBJ1-4; TRBD1 aligns across 9 bases. The CDR3 is made up of 18 amino acids. Germline CDR1 and CDR2: SEHNR and FQNEAQ (reference sequence). After removal of 4 bases from V and 8 bases from J, the junction contained 17 bases not matched to a gene. CDR3: CASSSRRPEQGAREKLFF. The CDR3 DNA reads TGTGCCAGCAGCTCCCGACGCCCCGAACAGGGGGCAAGGGAAAAACTGTTTTTT.

This chain uses TRBV2 with TRBJ2-7; 8 positions agree with TRBD2. V was clipped by 4 bases and J by 2 bases; unmatched bases: 7. Germline assignment: CDR1 SNHLY and CDR2 FYNNEI. The CDR3 totals 15 residues. The CDR3 coding sequence is TGTGCCAGCAGTGGAGGGCGGGGGGAAACCTACGAGCAGTACTTC. This codes for CASSGGRGETYEQYF.

The chain carries TRBV13 and TRBJ1-3; TRBD1 is a possible D gene (6 bases). V shed 5 bases and J shed 1 base, with 15 bases lying between them. This CDR3 has 16 amino acids. Germline V lookup: CDR1 PRHDT, CDR2 FYEKMQ (reference sequence). The chain's CDR3 is CASSAAGGLSGNTIYF. The CDR3 DNA reads as TGTGCCAGCAGCGCCGCCGGGGGCTTATCTGGAAACACCATATATTTT.

The V gene is TRBV10-2, the J gene TRBJ1-2; no reliable D call. CDR3 length equals 15 residues. Trimming removed 2 bases from V and 3 bases from J, with 13 bases in between. The germline gives CDR1 WSHSY, CDR2 SAAADI. The CDR3 bases are TGCGCCAGCAGTGAGGATAACAGCCCCTACTATGGCTACACCTTC. This sequence encodes CASSEDNSPYYGYTF.

The chain employs TRBV7-9 and TRBJ1-3; TRBD1 is a possible D gene (6 bases). The CDR3 runs 19 residues. V lost 4 bases and J lost 0, with 22 bases in between. Germline loops: CDR1 SEHNR, CDR2 FQNEAQ (reference sequence). The CDR3 DNA reads as TGTGCCAGCAGCTATTCGGGCCCACAGGGTAGAGCCTCTGGAAACACCATATATTTT. It yields the protein CASSYSGPQGRASGNTIYF.

This chain links TRBV6-5 with TRBJ2-1; D perhaps matches TRBD2 (6 bases). CDR1 and CDR2 from the germline V gene are MNHEY and SVGAGI. This CDR3 has 16 residues. V lost 0 bases to trimming and J lost 0 bases, with 9 bases between them. The CDR3 spells CASSYSRRGSYNEQFF. The CDR3 DNA sequence: TGTGCCAGCAGTTACTCGAGGAGGGGCTCCTACAATGAGCAGTTCTTC.

The V call is TRBV15, the J call TRBJ2-2, with D perhaps TRBD1 (6 bases). The CDR3 extends over 16 amino acids. Trimming removed 2 bases at V and 6 bases at J, with 16 bases between. Germline V gene sequence: CDR1 LNHNV, CDR2 YYDKDF (reference sequence). As DNA, the CDR3 is TGTGCCACCAGCAGATCACTTGGGGGCCTCCCCGGGGAGCTGTTTTTT. As protein: CATSRSLGGLPGELFF.

The chain joins TRBV19 to TRBJ1-5; TRBD1 agrees at 7 bases. The germline V gene has CDR1 LNHDA and CDR2 SQIVND (reference sequence). The CDR3 has 15 residues. The V and J ends lost 7 bases and 4 bases, in that order; junction bases with no gene match: 10. The CDR3 coding sequence is TGTGCCAGTAATCGACAAACAGGGGCGAATCAGCCCCAGCATTTT. Its protein product is CASNRQTGANQPQHF.

The rearrangement joins TRBV30 to TRBJ2-5; D is unresolved. Germline V gene sequence: CDR1 GTSNPN, CDR2 SVGIG (reference sequence). The CDR3 is 13 residues long. V was clipped by 0 bases and J by 3 bases, with 8 bases between them. The CDR3 nucleotides read TGTGCCTGGAGTGTACGGCTAAAAGAGACCCAGTACTTC. Its translation: CAWSVRLKETQYF.

The chain joins TRBV6-5 to TRBJ1-5; D not resolved. Germline CDR1 is MNHEY and CDR2 is SVGAGI. CDR3 length: 14 amino acids. Between the trimmed V and J ends, which lost 0 bases and 8 bases, there was a span of 11 bases. In DNA, the CDR3 is TGTGCCAGCAGTTACTCGTTGCACATAAAGCCCCAGCATTTT. Translating it yields CASSYSLHIKPQHF.

The chain carries TRBV6-1 and TRBJ2-2; TRBD1 matches at 12 bases. The CDR3 has 15 residues. The junction had 6 bases not matched to a gene; V was cut back by 6 bases and J by 7 bases. Per germline, CDR1 MNHNS and CDR2 SASEGT. The DNA for the CDR3 is TGTGCCAGCAGGGGACAGGGGGCAATTAGCGGGGAGCTGTTTTTT. The encoded protein is CASRGQGAISGELFF.

The CDR3 nucleotides read TGTGCCAGCAGTTTATTGGGCAGTTCGAACACCGGGGAGCTGTTTTTT. Its protein product is CASSLLGSSNTGELFF. The J gene is TRBJ2-2, the V gene TRBV28; no reliable D call. The CDR3 is 16 residues long. Germline V gene sequence: CDR1 MDHEN, CDR2 SYDVKM. V was cut by 1 base and J by 0 bases, with 9 bases left in between.

V usage is TRBV29-1 and J usage is TRBJ1-1, with 7 bases aligning to TRBD1. The V gene end was trimmed by 6 bases and the J gene end by 6 bases; junction bases not matched to a gene: 7. CDR3 length equals 12 residues. Germline-derived CDR1 and CDR2 are SQVTM and ANQGSEA. CDR3 bases: TGCAGCGTCCAGGGGGGGGCAGCTGAAGCTTTCTTT. Translated: CSVQGGAAEAFF.